A selection of T cell receptor beta chains follows, all from one sample in a study of neurological immune-mediated disorders. In TCRdb, the 5' RACE reads were re-called with MiXCR into one record per CDR3 protein. The table shows about 29,000 distinct CDR3 sequences, with more than 10% occurring only once. Material: PBMCs. These receptors were taken from a man in his 60s in good health. Each CDR3 is given with its conserved first and last residue. D genes are given only for firm matches. Only part of the rows carry a size: once, few, many, or a class if the clone is expanded.

- TRBJ2-1 TRBV12-3/TRBV12-4 many TGTGCCAGCAGGTCGCAGGGGTTGGTGGAGCAGTTCTTC CASRSQGLVEQFF
- TRBJ2-2 TRBV6-5 medium-sized TGTGCCAGCACCACGTCCGACGGAGTCACCGGGGAGCTGTTTTTT CASTTSDGVTGELFF
- TRBJ1-4 TRBV20-1 - TGCAGTGTTAGAGATCACCTTGGGTCAACTAATGAAAAACTGTTTTTT CSVRDHLGSTNEKLFF
TRBD1 TRBJ1-5 TRBV27 many TGTGCCAGCTCCGGACAGGGTGGTTTTCAGCCCCAGCATTTT CASSGQGGFQPQHF
TRBD1 TRBJ2-6 TRBV5-1 many TGCGCCAGCAGCTTGAGACAGGGGGGGGCTGGGGCCAACGTCCTGACTTTC CASSLRQGGAGANVLTF
- TRBJ2-1 TRBV20-1 many TGCAGTGCCCTTGGGACGGGGACCTACAATGAGCAGTTCTTC CSALGTGTYNEQFF
- TRBJ2-7 TRBV15 many TGTGCCACCAGCAGAGATCGACAGAGCGAGCAGTACTTC CATSRDRQSEQYF
- TRBJ2-3 TRBV29-1 many TGCAGCGTAAATAAAGGGGGTTGGAGCACAGATACGCAGTATTTT CSVNKGGWSTDTQYF
- TRBJ1-5 TRBV5-6 many TGTGCCAGCAGCCTCACAGGTGGTGATCAGCCCCAGCATTTT CASSLTGGDQPQHF
TRBD2 TRBJ2-7 TRBV5-1 few TGCGCCAGCAGCGGTCCACTAGCGGGAGCCTACGAGCAGTACTTC CASSGPLAGAYEQYF
TRBD2 TRBJ2-7 TRBV12-3/TRBV12-4 many TGTGCCAGCAGTTCTCTAGCGGCCGAGCAGTACTTC CASSSLAAEQYF
- TRBJ2-5 TRBV7-9 many TGTGCCAGCAGCCCGACCAGAACTGTGTACCAAGAGACCCAGTACTTC CASSPTRTVYQETQYF
TRBD1 TRBJ1-2 TRBV7-9 many TGTGCCAGCAGCCCTACGCACGGGACAGGGGACTATGGCTACACCTTC CASSPTHGTGDYGYTF
TRBD2 TRBJ2-2 TRBV12-3/TRBV12-4 - TGTGCCAGCAGGGCCAGCGGGGGGCGGACCGGGGAGCTGTTTTTT CASRASGGRTGELFF
TRBD1 TRBJ1-2 TRBV6-2/TRBV6-3 many TGTGCCAGCAGTCCAATGGGACAGAAAACTAACTATGGCTACACCTTC CASSPMGQKTNYGYTF
TRBD1 TRBJ2-7 TRBV6-2/TRBV6-3 many TGTGCCAGCAGACCCGGGACAGGGACCTACGAGCAGTACTTC CASRPGTGTYEQYF
- TRBJ1-1 TRBV24-1 many TGTGCCACCAGTAGCCAGGGCGGTGAAGCTTTCTTT CATSSQGGEAFF
TRBD1 TRBJ2-7 TRBV29-1 medium-sized TGCAGCGTTGGCCCTGAGGGGACAGGGGGCTTCCACGAGCAGTACTTC CSVGPEGTGGFHEQYF
- TRBJ2-7 TRBV11-1 many TGTGCCAGCAGCCCAGGGACAAAACGATCCTACGAGCAGTACTTC CASSPGTKRSYEQYF
TRBD1 TRBJ2-7 TRBV28 many TGTGCCAGCACCGCACCGGGACAGCTGGCGGGTGAGCAGTACTTC CASTAPGQLAGEQYF
- TRBJ1-2 TRBV15 many TGTGCCACCAGCAGAGTTCGGGGGAACTATGGCTACACCTTC CATSRVRGNYGYTF
TRBD1 TRBJ2-4 TRBV12-3/TRBV12-4 - TGTGCCAGCAGTCGGGACAGGGGAAACATTCAGTACTTC CASSRDRGNIQYF
- TRBJ2-1 TRBV5-1 many TGCGCCAGCAGCTTCGTGGTGGATAATGCTGAGCAGTTCTTC CASSFVVDNAEQFF
- TRBJ2-7 TRBV28 - TGTGCCACAACCGGGACCTCCACCACCTACGAGCAGTACTTC CATTGTSTTYEQYF
- TRBJ1-1 TRBV7-8 medium-sized TGTGCCAGCAGTTTCCAAATGAACACTGAAGCTTTCTTT CASSFQMNTEAFF
- TRBJ2-7 TRBV7-6 many TGTGCCAGCAGCCCTTCGGGACCCCGGGGCGAGCAGTACTTC CASSPSGPRGEQYF
- TRBJ2-1 TRBV27 many TGTGCCAGCAGTTTAACGGTTCTTTCCTACAATGAGCAGTTCTTC CASSLTVLSYNEQFF
- TRBJ2-3 TRBV20-1 many TGCAGTGCACCACTTGTAGCGGATAGCACAGATACGCAGTATTTT CSAPLVADSTDTQYF
- TRBJ1-2 TRBV18 few TGTGCCAGCTCATATGAAAGTGACTCACGGAAGCCGGCCAGCTTC CASSYESDSRKPASF
TRBD2 TRBJ2-4 TRBV6-1 few TGTGCCAGCAGTGACTTAGCGGGAGGGCCTTGGGGCATTCAGTACTTC CASSDLAGGPWGIQYF
- TRBJ2-7 TRBV5-1 many TGCGCCAGCAGCTTGGTGGCAGCCTACGAGCAGTACTTC CASSLVAAYEQYF
- TRBJ2-7 TRBV12-3/TRBV12-4 medium-sized TGTGCCAGCAGTTTGGAGTACGAGCAGTACTTC CASSLEYEQYF
- TRBJ2-5 TRBV2 many TGTGCCAGCAGATGGGACTCAACTCGGGAGACCCAGTACTTC CASRWDSTRETQYF
- TRBJ2-2 TRBV4-2 many TGTGCCAGCAGCCAAGATTTAGGAACCGGGGAGCTGTTTTTT CASSQDLGTGELFF
- TRBJ2-7 TRBV6-5 many TGTGCCAGCAGTCGTACTCATGGGTTCTACGAGCAGTACTTC CASSRTHGFYEQYF
- TRBJ2-7 TRBV5-1 medium-sized TGCGCCAGCAGCTCCGGGGTGTACGAGCAGTACTTC CASSSGVYEQYF
TRBD1 TRBJ2-7 TRBV9 many TGTGCCAGCAGCGCCGGCATACAGGGGGCCTACGAGCAGTACTTC CASSAGIQGAYEQYF
TRBD1 TRBJ1-2 TRBV7-9 many TGTGCCAGCAGCCACTTTACAGAGGGGGCGAAGTATGGCTACACCTTC CASSHFTEGAKYGYTF
- TRBJ2-5 TRBV7-3 few TGTGCCAGCAGCTTAGGGCCCCAACAGCACCAAGAGACCCAGTACTTC CASSLGPQQHQETQYF
TRBD1 TRBJ1-1 TRBV29-1 medium-sized TGCAGCGTTGCACTCTTGGGACAGGGGTATTGGGACACTGAAGCTTTCTTT CSVALLGQGYWDTEAFF
TRBD2 TRBJ2-2 TRBV12-3/TRBV12-4 many TGTGCCAGCAGCCCCCGGGGAGCGGGAGTCTCCGGGGAGCTGTTTTTT CASSPRGAGVSGELFF
TRBD1 TRBJ1-1 TRBV5-1 many TGCGCCAGCAGCGGCGGGACAGGGAAGGGTACTGAAGCTTTCTTT CASSGGTGKGTEAFF
TRBD2 TRBJ2-3 TRBV10-3 many TGTGCCATCAGTTTCTATAGCGGGAGGGCCGTAGCAGATACGCAGTATTTT CAISFYSGRAVADTQYF
- TRBJ2-3 TRBV20-1 many TGCAGTGCTAGACTCGGAGATACGCAGTATTTT CSARLGDTQYF
- TRBJ2-1 TRBV7-9 many TGTGCCAGCAGCAGGGGCGAGCAGTTCTTC CASSRGEQFF